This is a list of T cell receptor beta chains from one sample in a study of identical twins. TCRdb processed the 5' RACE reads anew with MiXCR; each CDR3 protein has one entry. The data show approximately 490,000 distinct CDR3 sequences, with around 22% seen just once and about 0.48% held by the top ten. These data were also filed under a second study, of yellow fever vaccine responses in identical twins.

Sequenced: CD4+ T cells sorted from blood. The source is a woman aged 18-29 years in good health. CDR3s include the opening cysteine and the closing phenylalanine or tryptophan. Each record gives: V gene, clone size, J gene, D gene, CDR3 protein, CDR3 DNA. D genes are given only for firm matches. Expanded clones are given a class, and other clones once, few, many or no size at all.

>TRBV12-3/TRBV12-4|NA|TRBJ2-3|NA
CASGSGGTDTQYF
TGTGCCAGCGGCTCAGGGGGCACAGATACGCAGTATTTT
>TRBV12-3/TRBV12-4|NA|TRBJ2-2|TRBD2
CASSFTSGRGGTGELFF
TGTGCCAGCAGTTTCACTAGCGGGAGAGGTGGGACCGGGGAGCTGTTTTTT
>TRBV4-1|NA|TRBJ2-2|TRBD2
CASSQASGLAGGGGELFF
TGCGCCAGCAGCCAAGCTTCGGGACTAGCGGGAGGGGGCGGGGAGCTGTTTTTT
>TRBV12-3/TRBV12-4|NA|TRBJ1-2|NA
CASSPDSRFSGYTF
TGTGCCAGCAGTCCGGACAGTAGGTTCAGCGGCTACACCTTC
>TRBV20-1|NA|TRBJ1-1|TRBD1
CSAARGQGNTEAFF
TGCAGTGCTGCCCGGGGACAGGGAAACACTGAAGCTTTCTTT
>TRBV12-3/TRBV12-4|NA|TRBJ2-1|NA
CASSAKGAGWQFF
TGTGCCAGCAGTGCCAAGGGGGCGGGGTGGCAGTTCTTC
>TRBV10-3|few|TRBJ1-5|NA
CAISREVNQPQHF
TGTGCCATCAGCAGAGAAGTAAATCAGCCCCAGCATTTT
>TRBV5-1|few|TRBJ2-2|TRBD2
CASSLVSGTSNTGELFF
TGCGCCAGCAGCTTGGTTTCCGGGACTAGCAACACCGGGGAGCTGTTTTTT
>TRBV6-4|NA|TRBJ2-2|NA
CASSELLSTGELFF
TGTGCCAGCAGTGAATTACTCAGCACCGGGGAGCTGTTTTTT
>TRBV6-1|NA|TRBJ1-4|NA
CASRPTRVGNEKLFF
TGTGCCAGCAGACCCACCCGGGTAGGAAATGAAAAACTGTTTTTT
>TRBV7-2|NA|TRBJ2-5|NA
CASSRQATQETQYF
TGTGCCAGCAGTAGACAGGCAACCCAAGAGACCCAGTACTTC
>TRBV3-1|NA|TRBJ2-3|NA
CACSQEVRDTDTQYF
TGTGCCTGCAGCCAAGAAGTCAGGGACACAGATACGCAGTATTTT
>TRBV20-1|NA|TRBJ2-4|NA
CSAREGGTGKNIQYF
TGCAGTGCTAGAGAGGGCGGGACGGGCAAAAACATTCAGTACTTC
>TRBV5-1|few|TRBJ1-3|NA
CASSLGTRNTIYF
TGCGCCAGCAGCTTGGGAACTCGAAACACCATATATTTT
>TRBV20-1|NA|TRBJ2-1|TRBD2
CSASIGGGYNEQFF
TGCAGTGCTAGTATCGGGGGGGGGTACAATGAGCAGTTCTTC
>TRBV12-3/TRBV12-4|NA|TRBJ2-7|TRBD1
CASSYRGLTFEQYF
TGTGCCAGCAGCTACAGGGGTCTAACGTTTGAGCAGTACTTC
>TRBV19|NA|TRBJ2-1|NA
CASSMRDWEYNEQFF
TGTGCCAGTAGTATGAGGGACTGGGAATACAATGAGCAGTTCTTC
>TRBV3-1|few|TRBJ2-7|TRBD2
CASRVAGGHGYEQYF
TGTGCCAGCAGGGTCGCGGGAGGGCATGGCTACGAGCAGTACTTC
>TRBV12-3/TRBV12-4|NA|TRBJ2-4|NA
CASSLGQGSIQYF
TGTGCCAGCAGTTTAGGGCAGGGGAGCATTCAGTACTTC
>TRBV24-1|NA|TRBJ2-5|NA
CATSEGARETQYF
TGTGCCACCAGTGAGGGGGCCCGAGAGACCCAGTACTTC
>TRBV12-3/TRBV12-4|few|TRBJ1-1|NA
CASSPGEVNTEAFF
TGTGCCAGCAGTCCGGGGGAGGTGAACACTGAAGCTTTCTTT
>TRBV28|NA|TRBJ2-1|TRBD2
CASSSPQREANEQFF
TGTGCCAGCAGTTCCCCCCAGCGGGAAGCGAATGAGCAGTTCTTC
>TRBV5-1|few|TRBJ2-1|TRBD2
CASSPQGLASDEQFF
TGCGCCAGCAGCCCCCAGGGACTAGCTAGTGATGAGCAGTTCTTC
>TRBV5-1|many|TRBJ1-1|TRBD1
CASRLGQGNTEAFF
TGCGCCAGCAGGCTGGGACAGGGGAACACTGAAGCTTTCTTT
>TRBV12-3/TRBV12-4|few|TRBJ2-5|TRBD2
CASSQSRGGRETQYF
TGTGCCAGCAGCCAGTCCCGGGGGGGCCGAGAGACCCAGTACTTC
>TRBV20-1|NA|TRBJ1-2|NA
CSATGLNYGYTF
TGCAGTGCTACGGGACTTAACTATGGCTACACCTTC
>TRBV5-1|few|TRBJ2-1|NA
CASSSSAQVGEQFF
TGCGCCAGCAGCTCCTCCGCCCAGGTGGGTGAGCAGTTCTTC
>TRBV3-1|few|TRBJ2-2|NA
CASGYNAGELFF
TGTGCCAGCGGTTATAACGCCGGGGAGCTGTTTTTT
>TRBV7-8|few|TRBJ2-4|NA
CASSYERVAKNIQYF
TGTGCCAGCAGCTACGAACGGGTGGCCAAAAACATTCAGTACTTC
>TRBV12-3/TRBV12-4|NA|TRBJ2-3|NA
CASRPLRWDTQYF
TGTGCCAGCAGACCCTTGAGGTGGGATACGCAGTATTTT
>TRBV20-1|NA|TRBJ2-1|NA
CSASREQFF
TGCAGTGCTAGCCGGGAGCAGTTCTTC
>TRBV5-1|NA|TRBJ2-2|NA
CASSLALGGTGELFF
TGCGCCAGCAGCTTGGCCTTAGGGGGCACCGGGGAGCTGTTTTTT
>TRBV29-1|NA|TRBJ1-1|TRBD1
CSVNRQGYTEAFF
TGCAGCGTTAACAGACAGGGGTACACTGAAGCTTTCTTT
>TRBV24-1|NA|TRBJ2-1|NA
CATSDVGGRTETREQFF
TGTGCCACCAGTGATGTTGGTGGTAGGACCGAGACGCGTGAGCAGTTCTTC
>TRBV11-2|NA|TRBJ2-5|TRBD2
CASSSGWGAEGLARETQYF
TGTGCCAGCAGTAGTGGGTGGGGGGCGGAAGGACTAGCTCGAGAGACCCAGTACTTC
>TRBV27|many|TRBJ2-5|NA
CASSRRTPQETQYF
TGTGCCAGCAGCCGAAGGACACCACAAGAGACCCAGTACTTC
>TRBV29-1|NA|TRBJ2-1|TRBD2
CSVEREALDNEQFF
TGCAGCGTTGAGCGGGAGGCGTTGGACAATGAGCAGTTCTTC
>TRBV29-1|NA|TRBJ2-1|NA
CSVAGERSYNEQFF
TGCAGCGTTGCGGGGGAGCGCTCCTACAATGAGCAGTTCTTC
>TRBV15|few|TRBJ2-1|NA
CATSRDRGQSSYNEQFF
TGTGCCACCAGCAGAGATCGCGGTCAAAGCTCCTACAATGAGCAGTTCTTC
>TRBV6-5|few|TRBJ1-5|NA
CASSYSMVGSMGPQHF
TGTGCCAGCAGTTACTCGATGGTAGGGAGCATGGGACCCCAGCATTTT
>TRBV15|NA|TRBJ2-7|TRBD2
CATNPLSGRWYEQYF
TGTGCCACCAACCCACTAAGCGGGAGGTGGTACGAGCAGTACTTC
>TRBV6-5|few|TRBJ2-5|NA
CASSWGRGRRETQYF
TGTGCCAGCAGTTGGGGACGGGGCCGGAGAGAGACCCAGTACTTC
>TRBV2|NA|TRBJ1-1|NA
CASSVSRSNTEAFF
TGTGCCAGCAGTGTTTCGAGGTCGAACACTGAAGCTTTCTTT
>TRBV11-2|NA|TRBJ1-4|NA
CASSWGTGYEKLFF
TGTGCCAGCAGTTGGGGCACCGGATATGAAAAACTGTTTTTT
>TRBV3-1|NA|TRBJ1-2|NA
CASTLATGPYYGYTF
TGTGCCAGCACCCTAGCGACAGGACCCTACTATGGCTACACCTTC
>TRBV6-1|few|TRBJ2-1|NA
CASNSFLESLYNEQFF
TGTGCCAGCAACTCCTTCCTAGAATCCCTATACAATGAGCAGTTCTTC
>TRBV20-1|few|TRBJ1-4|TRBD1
CSATGGEEKLFF
TGCAGTGCTACAGGGGGCGAGGAAAAACTGTTTTTT
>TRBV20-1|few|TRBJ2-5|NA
CSARGLDLRTQYF
TGCAGTGCTAGAGGGTTGGACCTCAGGACCCAGTACTTC
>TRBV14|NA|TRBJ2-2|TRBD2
CASRSGLNTGELFF
TGTGCCAGCAGGTCGGGACTAAACACCGGGGAGCTGTTTTTT
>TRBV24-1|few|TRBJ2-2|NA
CATSDSGQYTGELFF
TGTGCCACCAGTGATTCAGGGCAGTACACCGGGGAGCTGTTTTTT
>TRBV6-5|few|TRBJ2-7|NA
CASSYGGRVLRSYEQYF
TGTGCCAGCAGTTACGGGGGTCGGGTCTTGCGCTCCTACGAGCAGTACTTC
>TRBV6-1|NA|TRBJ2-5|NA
CASSTYRDIQETQYF
TGTGCCAGCAGTACCTATCGGGACATCCAAGAGACCCAGTACTTC
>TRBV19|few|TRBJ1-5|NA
CASSISDVVTQHF
TGTGCCAGTAGTATTTCGGATGTGGTGACCCAGCATTTT
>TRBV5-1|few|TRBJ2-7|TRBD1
CASSKGQNTYEQYF
TGCGCCAGCAGCAAGGGACAGAATACCTACGAGCAGTACTTC
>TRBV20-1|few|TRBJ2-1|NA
CSARMYNEQFF
TGCAGTGCTAGGATGTACAATGAGCAGTTCTTC